This record looks at one T cell receptor (beta chain) sequence and its context. The sample belongs to a study of blood T cell repertoires in COVID-19. Here immunoSEQ multiplex PCR was the method, and the copy in TCRdb shows in-frame clones only, minus some. The data contain around 50,000 clones, roughly 90% of them singletons. V was trimmed by 7 bases and J by 7 bases, leaving 22 bases between them. CDR3 length: 15 amino acids. In germline, CDR1 is MNHEY, CDR2 SVGAGI. The chain has TRBV6-5 and TRBJ1-2; possible D gene TRBD1, 6 bases. This clonotype was obtained from a human donor in a cohort sampled during active COVID-19. Sequencing was done on a sample of peripheral blood. The CDR3 region is CASTTGLWRQSGYTF. In nucleotides, the CDR3 is TGTGCCAGCACTACAGGGTTGTGGAGGCAGTCTGGCTACACCTTC.